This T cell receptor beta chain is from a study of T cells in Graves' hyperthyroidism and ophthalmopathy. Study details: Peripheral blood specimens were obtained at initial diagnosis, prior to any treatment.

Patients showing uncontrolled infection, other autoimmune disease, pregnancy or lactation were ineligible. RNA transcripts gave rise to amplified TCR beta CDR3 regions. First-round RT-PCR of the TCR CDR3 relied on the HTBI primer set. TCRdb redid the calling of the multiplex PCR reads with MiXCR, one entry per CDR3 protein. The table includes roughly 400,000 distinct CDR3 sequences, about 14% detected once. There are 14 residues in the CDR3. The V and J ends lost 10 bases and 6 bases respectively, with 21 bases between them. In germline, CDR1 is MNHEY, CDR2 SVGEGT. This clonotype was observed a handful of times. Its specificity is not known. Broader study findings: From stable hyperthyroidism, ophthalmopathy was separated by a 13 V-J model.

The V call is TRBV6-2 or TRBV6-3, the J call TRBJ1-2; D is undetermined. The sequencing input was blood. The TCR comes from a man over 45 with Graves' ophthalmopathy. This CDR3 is CATRESGPSNGYTF. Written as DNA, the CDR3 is TGTGCCACGAGAGAGTCCGGGCCCTCGAATGGCTACACCTTC.